The 18 T cell receptor beta chains in this list originate from one sample, sequenced in a study of T-cell reconstitution after alpha-beta-depleted transplantation in children. Using unique molecular identifiers, the investigators prepared the TCRbeta library. Each CDR3 protein gets one entry after TCRdb re-called the PCR reads with MiXCR. Among some 500,000 distinct CDR3 sequences listed, over 25% were seen once. Source: PBMCs from the stem cell graft donor, taken from the stem cell graft. The receptors originated from a human donor who donated a stem cell graft to a child with aplastic anemia.

Of note for this clonotype: A much larger clone differs from this one at a single base, so this may be a read error. The chain uses TRBV7-9 and TRBJ2-2; D gene unclear. This CDR3 region has 12 residues. The V end lost 2 bases, the J end lost 5 bases, and 3 bases lay between the germline ends. Germline CDR1 and CDR2: SEHNR and FQNEAQ (reference sequence). The CDR3 protein is CASSLKTGELFF. CDR3 sequence (DNA): TGTGCCAGCAGCTTAAAGACCGGGGAGCTGTTTTTT.

The chain has TRBV12-3 or TRBV12-4 and TRBJ2-7; TRBD1 is a possible D gene (6 bases). Trimming removed 3 bases at V and 4 bases at J, with 13 bases between. CDR3 length: 14 amino acids. CDR3 protein: CASSFGTTGYEQYF. CDR3 nucleotides: TGTGCCAGCAGTTTTGGGACAACAGGGTACGAGCAGTACTTC.

The chain links TRBV12-3 or TRBV12-4 to TRBJ2-7; 11 bases match TRBD1. V shed 3 bases, J shed 6 bases, and the junction held 1 base outside the gene matches. CDR3 size: 13 residues. CDR3 DNA sequence: TGTGCCAGCAGTTTGGGGACAGGGGGCGAGCAGTACTTC. It is translated as CASSLGTGGEQYF.

The chain joins TRBV30 to TRBJ2-4, with 7 bases aligning to TRBD2. Germline CDR1 and CDR2: GTSNPN and SVGIG (reference sequence). The CDR3 has 16 residues. V lost 4 bases to trimming and J lost 0 bases; unmatched junction nucleotides: 9. The CDR3 is CAWNAWGGLAKNIQYF. CDR3 DNA: TGTGCCTGGAATGCCTGGGGAGGGTTAGCCAAAAACATTCAGTACTTC.

A few counts support this clonotype. The CDR3 DNA follows: TGCAGTGCTAGAGATGAGGCCAAGGTCACAGATACGCAGTATTTT. This sequence encodes CSARDEAKVTDTQYF. The chain has TRBV20-1 and TRBJ2-3, with D unresolved. This CDR3 is built from 15 residues. Germline CDR1 and CDR2: DFQATT and SNEGSKA (reference sequence). Trimming cost V 0 bases and J 2 bases, with 12 bases left between them.

CDR3 protein: CASSAGGPSGELFF. The CDR3 nucleotides are TGTGCCAGTTCGGCGGGAGGGCCATCCGGGGAGCTGTTTTTT. This rearrangement joins TRBV19 to TRBJ2-2; TRBD2 agrees at 9 bases. The CDR3 extends over 14 amino acids. V trimming: 8 bases; J trimming: 6 bases; junction bases outside the gene matches: 7. CDR1 and CDR2 from the germline V gene are LNHDA and SQIVND (reference sequence). Complete variable domain (other parts from reference TRBV19 and TRBJ2-2): DGGITQSPKYLFRKEGQNVTLSCEQNLNHDAMYWYRQDPGQGLRLIYYSQIVNDFQKGDIAEGYSVSREKKESFPLTVTSAQKNPTAFYLCASSAGGPSGELFFGEGSRLTVL.

This clonotype was recorded a few times. The chain recombines TRBV5-1 with TRBJ1-1, with D unresolved. CDR1 and CDR2 (germline): SGHRS, YFSETQ. The CDR3 has 15 amino acids. V shed 0 bases and J shed 1 base, with 10 bases lying between them. The CDR3 is CASSLAAERNTEAFF. In DNA form, the CDR3 reads TGCGCCAGCAGCTTGGCCGCCGAGCGGAACACTGAAGCTTTCTTT.

This clonotype has a handful of counts. This sequence joins TRBV20-1 and TRBJ2-7; perhaps TRBD2 as D (6 bases). Germline CDR1 DFQATT, CDR2 SNEGSKA (reference sequence). This CDR3 comprises 13 residues. V dropped 3 bases and J dropped 2 bases, with 11 bases sitting between them. In DNA form, the CDR3 reads TGCAGTGCTAGTGGGACTGAGACCTACGAGCAGTACTTC. It translates to CSASGTETYEQYF.

This clonotype was recorded a few times. V is TRBV4-3 and J is TRBJ1-1; possible D gene TRBD1, 6 bases. The V gene's germline CDR1 is LGHNA and CDR2 YSLEER. The CDR3 is 14 amino acids. Between the trimmed V and J ends, which lost 3 bases and 1 base, there was a span of 9 bases. The CDR3 DNA reads as TGCGCCAGCAGCCAGGGACATACGAACACTGAAGCTTTCTTT. Encoded protein: CASSQGHTNTEAFF.

The chain uses TRBV12-3 or TRBV12-4 and TRBJ2-1, with 7 bases that match TRBD2. The CDR3 is made up of 16 amino acids. V shed 3 bases, J shed 13 bases, and the junction held 18 bases outside the gene matches. Here the CDR3 reads CASSLDRVGGPLQQFF. The CDR3 DNA reads as TGTGCCAGCAGTTTGGATAGGGTGGGAGGGCCTTTACAACAGTTCTTC.

This sequence joins TRBV7-9 and TRBJ1-1; D is unclear. Trimming pared 5 bases from V and 8 bases from J, leaving 12 bases between. The CDR3 runs to 12 residues. The germline V gene has CDR1 SEHNR and CDR2 FQNEAQ (reference sequence). The CDR3 DNA sequence: TGTGCCAGCAGCGCCGACCCAAAGGAAGCTTTCTTT. Translated: CASSADPKEAFF. The whole variable domain, filled in from reference TRBV7-9 and TRBJ1-1, reads DTGVSQNPRHKITKRGQNVTFRCDPISEHNRLYWYRQTLGQGPEFLTYFQNEAQLEKSRLLSDRFSAERPKGSFSTLEIQRTEQGDSAMYLCASSADPKEAFFGQGTRLTVV.

The rearrangement joins TRBV5-1 to TRBJ2-7; D remains unclear. From germline, CDR1 is SGHRS and CDR2 YFSETQ. Trimming pared 2 bases from V and 2 bases from J, leaving 11 bases between. The CDR3 totals 14 residues. Here the CDR3 DNA reads TGCGCCAGCAGCTTTGGGTCAGCGACCTACGAGCAGTACTTC. Its protein product is CASSFGSATYEQYF. Full variable domain (remainder filled in from reference TRBV5-1 and TRBJ2-7): KAGVTQTPRYLIKTRGQQVTLSCSPISGHRSVSWYQQTPGQGLQFLFEYFSETQRNKGNFPGRFSGRQFSNSRSEMNVSTLELGDSALYLCASSFGSATYEQYFGPGTRLTVT.

V usage is TRBV6-5 and J usage is TRBJ1-5; D is uncertain. This CDR3 is built from 16 residues. V was shortened by 5 bases and J by 0 bases, with 14 bases between the two germline ends. Germline loops: CDR1 MNHEY, CDR2 SVGAGI. CDR3 amino acids: CASSHKGPYSNQPQHF. CDR3 in DNA: TGTGCCAGCAGTCACAAAGGACCTTATAGCAATCAGCCCCAGCATTTT.

This clonotype was counted between two and nine times. The chain carries TRBV7-2 and TRBJ1-1; tentatively, D is TRBD1 (6 bases). There are 14 residues in the CDR3. Trimming shortened V by 3 bases and J by 3 bases, and 11 bases separated the two germline ends. Per germline, CDR1 SGHTA and CDR2 FQGNSA. The CDR3 reads CASSFTHRDTEAFF. Written as DNA, the CDR3 is TGTGCCAGCAGCTTCACCCACAGGGACACTGAAGCTTTCTTT. Full variable domain (outside the CDR3, taken from reference TRBV7-2 and TRBJ1-1): GAGVSQSPSNKVTEKGKDVELRCDPISGHTALYWYRQSLGQGLEFLIYFQGNSAPDKSGLPSDRFSAERTGGSVSTLTIQRTQQEDSAVYLCASSFTHRDTEAFFGQGTRLTVV.

Only a few counts were recorded for this clonotype. This chain uses TRBV20-1 with TRBJ2-7, with a possible D match to TRBD2 (5 bases). Germline V gives CDR1 DFQATT, CDR2 SNEGSKA (reference sequence). This CDR3 comprises 11 residues. Trimming stripped 5 bases from V and 6 bases from J, with 11 bases between. CDR3 sequence reads: CSAASGTEQYF. Here the CDR3 DNA reads TGCAGTGCTGCCAGCGGTACCGAGCAGTACTTC.

V usage is TRBV20-1 and J usage is TRBJ2-5; 7 bases are shared with TRBD2. The CDR3 is made up of 14 amino acids. CDR1 is DFQATT, CDR2 SNEGSKA, per germline (reference sequence). The junction had 9 bases not matched to a gene; V was cut back by 5 bases and J by 3 bases. In DNA form, the CDR3 reads TGCAGTGCTCCACACGGGCTAGCGGAAGAGACCCAGTACTTC. Amino acid sequence: CSAPHGLAEETQYF.

This clonotype was observed a few times. The V and J genes are TRBV20-1 and TRBJ2-5, with D perhaps being TRBD1 or TRBD2 (5 bases each). CDR3 length: 16 residues. Germline V gene sequence: CDR1 DFQATT, CDR2 SNEGSKA (reference sequence). Trimming left V 1 base short and J 1 base short, with 16 bases between. CDR3 coding DNA: TGCAGTGCTAGAGGGGGGAGCCTGTGGTTCCAAGAGACCCAGTACTTC. The encoded protein is CSARGGSLWFQETQYF.

This clonotype was recorded once. V usage is TRBV19 and J usage is TRBJ2-3, with 9 bases lining up with TRBD2. Germline V gene data show CDR1 as LNHDA and CDR2 as SQIVND (reference sequence). V lost 1 base, J lost 8 bases, and 10 bases stayed unmatched. CDR3 length: 16 amino acids. CDR3 DNA: TGTGCCAGTAGTATAGGTCTCAGCGGGAGGCCTCCTACGCAGTATTTT. It translates to CASSIGLSGRPPTQYF.